This T cell receptor beta chain was found in a study of T-cell memory formation after mild COVID-19. In this sample, this clonotype turned up a few times. 5'RACE primed from the constant segment yielded TCR alpha and TCR beta cDNA libraries bearing sample barcodes and UMIs. TCRdb processed the 5' RACE reads anew with MiXCR; each CDR3 protein has one entry. Seen here are 90,000 to 120,000 distinct CDR3 sequences, around 15% observed once, and the top ten hold roughly 40%. The receptor comes from a man aged 18 to 29 who had mild COVID-19 (a few samples of this study predate the infection). Cell type and time point are not known. Sequencing was done on a sample of PBMCs or a T cell subset sorted from them (not recorded which).

This CDR3 is CASSYPGNEQFF. The CDR3 nucleotides are TGTGCCAGCAGTTACCCTGGTAATGAGCAGTTCTTC. The chain combines TRBV6-6 with TRBJ2-1; D is undetermined. The germline V gene encodes CDR1 MNHNY and CDR2 SVGAGI (reference sequence). This CDR3 region has 12 residues. Trimming removed 2 bases from V and 7 bases from J, with 6 bases in between.